A single sample gave rise to the 3 T cell receptor beta chains below, sequenced in a study of blood T cell repertoires in COVID-19. TCRdb keeps only in-frame clones here, not all; method: immunoSEQ multiplex PCR. The sample lists about 150,000 clones; roughly 82% were seen once. The sample consisted of peripheral blood. Receptors were obtained from a human donor with acute or convalescent COVID-19. The donor label of this sample is uncertain.

V and J are TRBV2 and TRBJ2-7, with D possibly TRBD2 on 6 matching bases. The CDR3 runs 14 residues. V was pared by 6 bases and J by 6 bases, with 18 bases between. Germline CDR1 reads SNHLY; CDR2 reads FYNNEI. The CDR3 nucleotides read TGTGCCAGCAGGCCAGAAGGCGGGGCCAGCGAGCAGTACTTC. It codes for CASRPEGGASEQYF.

CDR3 bases: TGTGCCAGCAGCCAAGCAACGGTAAACTATGGCTACACCTTC. Amino acid sequence: CASSQATVNYGYTF. The chain has TRBV3-1 (or the pseudogene TRBV3-2) and TRBJ1-2, with unresolved D. The CDR3 is 14 amino acids. The germline CDR1 and CDR2 sequences are LGHDT and YNNKEL (reference sequence). The V end was cut by 1 base, the J end by 2 bases, with 8 bases between.

The chain has TRBV20-1 and TRBJ1-3; D is unresolved. CDR3 length: 11 amino acids. Germline values: CDR1 DFQATT, CDR2 SNEGSKA (reference sequence). V lost 1 base and J lost 8, with 6 bases in between. Here the CDR3 reads CSARVADTIYF. The CDR3 bases are TGCAGTGCTAGAGTTGCGGACACCATATATTTT.